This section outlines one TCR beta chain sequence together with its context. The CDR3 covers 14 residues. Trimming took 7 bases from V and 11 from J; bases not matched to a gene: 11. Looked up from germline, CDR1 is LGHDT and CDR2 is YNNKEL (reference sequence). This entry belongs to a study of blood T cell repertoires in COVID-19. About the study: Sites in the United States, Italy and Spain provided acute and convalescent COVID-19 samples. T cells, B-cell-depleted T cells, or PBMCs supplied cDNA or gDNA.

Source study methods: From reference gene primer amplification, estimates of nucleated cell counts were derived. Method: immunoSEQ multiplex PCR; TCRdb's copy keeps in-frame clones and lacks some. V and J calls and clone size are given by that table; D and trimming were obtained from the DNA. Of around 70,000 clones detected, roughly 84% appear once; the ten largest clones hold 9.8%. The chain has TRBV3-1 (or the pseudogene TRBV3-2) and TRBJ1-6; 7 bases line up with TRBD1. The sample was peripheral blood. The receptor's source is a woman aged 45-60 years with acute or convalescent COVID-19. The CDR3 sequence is CASTPSGTDAPLHF. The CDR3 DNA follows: TGTGCCAGCACCCCCTCCGGGACAGACGCACCCCTCCACTTT.